The following is a TCR beta chain sequence with its context. Its recognized antigen is unknown. No quality values exist for individual bases; no much larger clone is one base distant. These data belong to a study of cytotoxic CD8 clonotypes in ibrutinib-treated CLL (dated by TCRdb to the early 2020s). Regarding the complete study: The cohort had 11 relapsed/refractory and about 15 treatment-naive patients; some 17 were IGHV unmutated. Cryopreserved peripheral blood mononuclear cells were collected at three points: before therapy, at response, and at either sustained remission or disease progression. On average, each sample yielded 270,000 or so productive templates and tens of thousands of productive rearrangements. Of the 86 participants in the trial, roughly 26 had longitudinal samples available. Response samples were taken after a median of 12 months on treatment, ranging from about 6 to 36 months. Partial responses were observed in 24 patients and complete responses in 2; after a median follow-up of 68 months, remission was maintained in 14 patients and progression was observed in about twelve. Every sample from remission and from progressive disease was obtained while the patients were still on ibrutinib. The paper as a whole reports these results and caveats: Baseline clonality exceeded that of age-matched healthy donors and correlated strongly with circulating CD8+ T-cell counts. Sampling times were not matched between sustained-remission and progressing patients, and lymph node repertoires were not studied. Public clonotypes were rare and either shrank or stayed stable during treatment, and the rise in clonality at ibrutinib response reflected expansion of private clonotypes. Clonality increased at ibrutinib response, stayed stable in sustained remission, and fell back toward baseline at progression.

For CDR1 and CDR2, the germline V gene lists MNHEY and SVGAGI. At the junction V is shortened by 2 bases and J by 3 bases, with 8 bases in between. The CDR3 runs 14 amino acids, cysteine and phenylalanine included. Only CDR3 DNA remains: 42 bases, in frame from the first base. Each clonotype received, on average, around 10x coverage in deep resolution sequencing performed on a MiSeq, where the target depth lay between 1 in 1 million and 1 in 200,000 T cells. TCR beta libraries were generated with the immunoSEQ hsTCRB Kit. The authors' pipeline ran thus. ImmunoSEQ Data Assistant and ImmunoSEQ Analyzer were used for data analysis, and V, D and J genes were assigned according to IMGT definitions. Clonality, which ranges from 0 to 1, was calculated as one minus the normalized Shannon entropy of productive rearrangement frequencies. Public clonotype analysis was restricted to overrepresented clonotypes comprising at least 0.05% of each patient's repertoire. Some 13 age-matched healthy donor repertoires from immuneACCESS were used as controls for clonality. TCRdb limited this immuneACCESS table to in-frame rearrangements with V and J called. A share of clones is missing; checked studies link under half to unresolved V genes, and the rest is unexplained. That table is the source of V, J and clone size, and D and trimming were worked out from the DNA. The sample profile shows roughly 150,000 clones; approximately 91% of them were found once. In total, the top ten clones hold roughly 3% of the sample.

The sample's time point label, in plain terms: progressive disease on ibrutinib. For TCR beta library preparation, 1.5 to 2 micrograms of genomic DNA was extracted from cryopreserved PBMCs. Longitudinal blood samples from CLL patients on ibrutinib monotherapy underwent high-throughput TCR beta sequencing. The patients were enrolled in a single-center, open-label phase 2 trial of ibrutinib monotherapy. The sequence joins TRBV6-5 to TRBJ1-3, with no confident D gene call. This TCR came from a human donor with chronic lymphocytic leukemia. Sequenced material: PBMCs, taken at disease progression, from a patient treated with ibrutinib. This receptor has the CDR3 CASSYGSRGNTIYF. The DNA reads TGTGCCAGCAGTTACGGCAGTCGTGGAAACACCATATATTTT.